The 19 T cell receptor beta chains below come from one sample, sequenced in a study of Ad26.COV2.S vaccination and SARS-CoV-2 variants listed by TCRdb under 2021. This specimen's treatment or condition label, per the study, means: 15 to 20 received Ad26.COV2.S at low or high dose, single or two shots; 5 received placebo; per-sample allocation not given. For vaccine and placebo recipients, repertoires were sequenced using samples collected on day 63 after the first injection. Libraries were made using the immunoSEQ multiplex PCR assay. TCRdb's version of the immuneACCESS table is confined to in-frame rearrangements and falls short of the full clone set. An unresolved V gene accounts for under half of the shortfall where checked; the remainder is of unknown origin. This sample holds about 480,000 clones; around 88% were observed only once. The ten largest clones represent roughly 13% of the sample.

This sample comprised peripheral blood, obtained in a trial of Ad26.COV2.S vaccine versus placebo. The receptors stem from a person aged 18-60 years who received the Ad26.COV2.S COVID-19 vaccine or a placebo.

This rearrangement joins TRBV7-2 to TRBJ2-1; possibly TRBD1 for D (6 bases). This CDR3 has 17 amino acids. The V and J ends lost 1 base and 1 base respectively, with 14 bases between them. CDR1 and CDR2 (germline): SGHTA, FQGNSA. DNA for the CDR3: TGTGCCAGCAGCTTAGACAGGGCCGCTGCTTCCTACAATGAGCAGTTCTTC. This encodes CASSLDRAAASYNEQFF.

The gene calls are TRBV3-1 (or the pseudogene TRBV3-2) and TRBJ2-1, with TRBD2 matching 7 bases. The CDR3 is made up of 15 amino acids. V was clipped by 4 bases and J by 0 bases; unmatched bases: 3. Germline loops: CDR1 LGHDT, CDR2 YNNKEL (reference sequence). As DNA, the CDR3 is TGTGCCAGCAGCCCCCGGGAGGTCTCCTACAATGAGCAGTTCTTC. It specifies CASSPREVSYNEQFF.

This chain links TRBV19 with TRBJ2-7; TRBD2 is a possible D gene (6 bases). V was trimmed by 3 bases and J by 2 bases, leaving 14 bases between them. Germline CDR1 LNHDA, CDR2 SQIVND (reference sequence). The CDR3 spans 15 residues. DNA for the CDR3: TGTGCCAGTAGTATGAGGGCTAGCGAAACCTACGAGCAGTACTTC. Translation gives CASSMRASETYEQYF.

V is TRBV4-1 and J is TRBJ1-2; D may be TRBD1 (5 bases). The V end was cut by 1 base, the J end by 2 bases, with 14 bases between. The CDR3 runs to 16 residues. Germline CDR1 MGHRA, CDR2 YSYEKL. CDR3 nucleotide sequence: TGCGCCAGCAGCCAAGTAGTTAGGGGACCGAACTATGGCTACACCTTC. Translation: CASSQVVRGPNYGYTF.

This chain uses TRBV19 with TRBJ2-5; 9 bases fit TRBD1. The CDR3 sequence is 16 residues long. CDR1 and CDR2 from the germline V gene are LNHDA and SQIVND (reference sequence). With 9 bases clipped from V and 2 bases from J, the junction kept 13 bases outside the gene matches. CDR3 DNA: TGTGCCAGCCGCTCCGGGACAGGGTTTCCTCAAGAGACCCAGTACTTC. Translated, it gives CASRSGTGFPQETQYF.

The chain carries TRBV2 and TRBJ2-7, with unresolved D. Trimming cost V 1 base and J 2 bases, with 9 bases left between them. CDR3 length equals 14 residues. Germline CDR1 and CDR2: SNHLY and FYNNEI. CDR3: CASSEGRPTYEQYF. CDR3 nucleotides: TGTGCCAGCAGTGAAGGCAGGCCTACCTACGAGCAGTACTTC.

The CDR3 sequence is CASSLSGRAEGTDTQYF. CDR3 sequence (DNA): TGTGCCAGCAGCCTTAGCGGGAGGGCCGAGGGCACAGATACGCAGTATTTT. The chain links TRBV7-2 to TRBJ2-3; 11 bases are a match to TRBD2. CDR3 length: 17 residues. V lost 5 bases, J lost 1 base, and 8 bases stayed unmatched. The germline V gene encodes CDR1 SGHTA and CDR2 FQGNSA.

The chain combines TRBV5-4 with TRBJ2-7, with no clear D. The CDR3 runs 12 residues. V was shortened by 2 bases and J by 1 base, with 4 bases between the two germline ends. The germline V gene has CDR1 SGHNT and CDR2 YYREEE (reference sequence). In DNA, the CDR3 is TGTGCCAGCAGCTTTAAATCCTACGAGCAGTACTTC. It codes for CASSFKSYEQYF.

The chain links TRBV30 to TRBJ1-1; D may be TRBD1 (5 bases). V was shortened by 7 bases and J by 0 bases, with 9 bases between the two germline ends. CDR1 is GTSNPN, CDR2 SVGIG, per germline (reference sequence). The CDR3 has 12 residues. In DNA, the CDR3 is TGTGCCTTGGGACGGATGAACACTGAAGCTTTCTTT. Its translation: CALGRMNTEAFF.

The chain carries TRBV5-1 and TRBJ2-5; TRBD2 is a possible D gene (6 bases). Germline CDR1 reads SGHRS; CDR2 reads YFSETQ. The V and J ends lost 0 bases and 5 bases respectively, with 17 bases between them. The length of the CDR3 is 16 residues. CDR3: CASSLGRGGTWETQYF. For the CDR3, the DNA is TGCGCCAGCAGCTTGGGGCGTGGCGGGACCTGGGAGACCCAGTACTTC.

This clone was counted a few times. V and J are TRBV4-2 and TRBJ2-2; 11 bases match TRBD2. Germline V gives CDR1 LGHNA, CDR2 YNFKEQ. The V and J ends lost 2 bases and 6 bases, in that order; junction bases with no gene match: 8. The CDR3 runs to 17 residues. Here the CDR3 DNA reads TGTGCCAGCAGCCAAAAACTAGCGGGAGCGGTTTCCGGGGAGCTGTTTTTT. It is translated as CASSQKLAGAVSGELFF.

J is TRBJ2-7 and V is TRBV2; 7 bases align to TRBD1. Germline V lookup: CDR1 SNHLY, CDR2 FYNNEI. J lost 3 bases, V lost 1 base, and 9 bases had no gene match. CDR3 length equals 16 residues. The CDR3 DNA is TGTGCCAGCAGTGAAGTGGGACAGACTAAATACTACGAGCAGTACTTC. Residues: CASSEVGQTKYYEQYF.

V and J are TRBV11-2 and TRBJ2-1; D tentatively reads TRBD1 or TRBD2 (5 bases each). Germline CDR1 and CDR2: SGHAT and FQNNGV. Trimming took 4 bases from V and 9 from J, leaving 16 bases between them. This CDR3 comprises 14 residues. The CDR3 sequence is CASSYRGLGGEQFF. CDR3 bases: TGTGCCAGCAGCTACCGGGGCCTCGGAGGTGAGCAGTTCTTC.

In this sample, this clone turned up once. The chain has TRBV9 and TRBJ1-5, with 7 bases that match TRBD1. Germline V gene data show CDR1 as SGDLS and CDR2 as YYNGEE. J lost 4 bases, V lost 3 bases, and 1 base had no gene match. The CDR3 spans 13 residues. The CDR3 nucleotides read TGTGCCAGCAGCGCGACAGGGAATCAGCCCCAGCATTTT. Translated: CASSATGNQPQHF.

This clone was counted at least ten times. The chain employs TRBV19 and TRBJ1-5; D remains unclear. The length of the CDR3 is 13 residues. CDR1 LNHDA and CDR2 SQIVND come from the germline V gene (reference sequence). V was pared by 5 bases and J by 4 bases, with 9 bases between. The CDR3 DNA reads TGTGCCAGTAGTCAACAGACAAATCAGCCCCAGCATTTT. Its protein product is CASSQQTNQPQHF.

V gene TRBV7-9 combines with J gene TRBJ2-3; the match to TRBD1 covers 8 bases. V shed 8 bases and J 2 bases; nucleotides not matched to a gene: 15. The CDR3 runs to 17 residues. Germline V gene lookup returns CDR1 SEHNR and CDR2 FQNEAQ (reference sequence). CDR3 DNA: TGTGCCAGCGTACAGATGACAGGGGCCGCGTCCACAGATACGCAGTATTTT. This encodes CASVQMTGAASTDTQYF.

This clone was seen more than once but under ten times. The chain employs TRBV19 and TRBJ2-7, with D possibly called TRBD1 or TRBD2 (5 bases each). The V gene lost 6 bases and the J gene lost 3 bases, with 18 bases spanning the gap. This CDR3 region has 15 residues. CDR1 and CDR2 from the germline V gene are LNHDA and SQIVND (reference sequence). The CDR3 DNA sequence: TGTGCCAGTAGCAACCGGGACGGACGTCTCTACGAGCAGTACTTC. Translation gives CASSNRDGRLYEQYF. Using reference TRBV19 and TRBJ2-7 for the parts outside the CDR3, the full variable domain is DGGITQSPKYLFRKEGQNVTLSCEQNLNHDAMYWYRQDPGQGLRLIYYSQIVNDFQKGDIAEGYSVSREKKESFPLTVTSAQKNPTAFYLCASSNRDGRLYEQYFGPGTRLTVT.

CDR3 DNA: TGCGCCAGCAGCCCCGACGGTAGCTCCTATAATTCACCCCTCCACTTT. Protein sequence: CASSPDGSSYNSPLHF. V usage is TRBV5-1 and J usage is TRBJ1-6; D remains unclear. Germline V gene data show CDR1 as SGHRS and CDR2 as YFSETQ. This CDR3 comprises 16 residues. V lost 4 bases to trimming and J lost 0 bases, with 11 bases between them. The whole variable domain, filled in from reference TRBV5-1 and TRBJ1-6, reads KAGVTQTPRYLIKTRGQQVTLSCSPISGHRSVSWYQQTPGQGLQFLFEYFSETQRNKGNFPGRFSGRQFSNSRSEMNVSTLELGDSALYLCASSPDGSSYNSPLHFGNGTRLTVT.

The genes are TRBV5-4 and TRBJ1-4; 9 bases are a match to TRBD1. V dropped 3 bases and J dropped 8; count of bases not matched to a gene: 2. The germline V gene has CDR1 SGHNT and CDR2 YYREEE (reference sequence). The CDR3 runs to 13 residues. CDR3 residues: CASSWDREEKLFF. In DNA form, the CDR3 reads TGTGCCAGCAGCTGGGACAGGGAGGAAAAACTGTTTTTT.